This T cell receptor (beta chain) emerged from a study of T-cell memory formation after mild COVID-19 (dated by TCRdb to the early 2020s). Context from the whole study: TCR sequence clusters from the two donors were largely donor specific. Longitudinal TCRalpha and TCRbeta repertoire sequencing tracked T-cell clones expanding and contracting after mild COVID-19 in a couple of donors. The cohort was made up of two young adult volunteers, one female and one male, who were previously healthy.

On the study overall, not on this receptor specifically: Some responding clones were detected in pre-infection memory, suggesting pre-existing cross-reactive memory T cells joined the SARS-CoV-2 response. Balanced CD4/CD8 phenotypes were observed for clones contracting from day 15 to 85, whereas a bias towards CD4+ was observed for a second wave of clones expanding from day 15 to 37. SARS-CoV-2 specificity of the second-wave clones peaking on day 37 was not confirmed. Contracting CD4+ clones turned up mainly in the CM and EM memory subsets, whereas EMRA was where CD8+ clones were enriched. Only a couple of mild cases were covered by the study, and larger cohorts that include severe cases with pre-infection samples were considered necessary.

Looking up the germline V gene yields CDR1 SGHRS and CDR2 YFSETQ. From cysteine to phenylalanine, the CDR3 is 13 amino acids long. Of all the DNA, just the CDR3 is kept, 39 bases in frame from base 1. Trimming removed 2 bases from V and 9 bases from J, leaving 12 bases between the germline ends. The table lists this clonotype with a few counts. Which antigen it targets is not known. The sample holds no much larger clone one base away, and base qualities are not on file. TCRdb lists the instrument as Illumina NovaSeq 6000. Using 5'RACE with constant-segment primers, TCRalpha and TCRbeta cDNA libraries were constructed, with sample barcodes and unique molecular identifiers added in the process. RNA was extracted from every sample with Trizol reagent. The libraries were amplified in two PCR steps, and the second step added a second sample barcode and Illumina TruSeq adapters. Sequencing of libraries was performed on an Illumina NovaSeq with 2 x 150 bp paired-end reads. On the study's bioinformatics: With migec v1.2.7, reads were demultiplexed and then collapsed into UMI-guided consensus sequences. Using mixcr v2.1.11, UMI consensuses were aligned to TRA and TRB V and J templates and then assembled into clonotypes. Clonotypes were classified as expanded or contracted when called significant by both edgeR and NoisET, with noise models trained on biological replicates. edgeR calls used a false discovery rate-adjusted p below 0.01 and a log2 fold-change threshold of 1. As an exploratory analysis of dynamics, PCA with hierarchical clustering was applied to max-normalized trajectories of the 1000 most abundant clonotypes. Separately sequenced CD4+ and CD8+ repertoires were used to assign the CD4 or CD8 phenotype of responding clones. Using fastp trimming at Q25 and MiXCR clonotype assembly, TCRdb reanalyzed the public sequencing data and kept in-frame beta chains. Rows are combined by CDR3 protein, so each entry shows the most common genes and DNA. The V and J calls were not made by the authors but by TCRdb's processing. Recorded for this sample are about 440,000 distinct CDR3 sequences; 15% to 25% of them occurred a single time. The ten biggest clones cover roughly 8% of the sample.

Ficoll-Paque density gradient centrifugation was used to isolate PBMCs. The source is an adult woman who had mild COVID-19 (a few samples of this study predate the infection). The sample titles of this study are shuffled in the database, so cell type and time point are left out; the donor was told from shared clones. The chain uses TRBV5-1 and TRBJ1-5, with the D gene not confidently named. The sequenced sample consisted of PBMCs or a T cell subset sorted from them (not recorded which). The DNA reads as follows: TGCGCCAGCAGCTTAGCGGGAGAGGGGCCCCAGCATTTT. It translates as CASSLAGEGPQHF.